This T cell receptor beta chain is from a study of early T cells in non-severe SARS-CoV-2 infection. Overall study: Chains stayed unpaired after sequencing of bulk RNA from unsorted whole blood. General study points: CD4 and private specificities were missed by VDJdb matching, which favored anti-spike CD8 responses.

This clonotype was seen a handful of times. The antigen is unknown. Individual cDNA molecules carried attached unique molecular identifiers. Each CDR3 protein gets one entry after TCRdb re-called the 5' RACE reads with MiXCR. The repertoire consists of about 80,000 distinct CDR3 sequences, with about 12% occurring once and the leading ten covering about 2.7%. This CDR3 is built from 15 residues. V was pared by 4 bases and J by 1 base, with 6 bases of the junction left unmatched. The receptor was derived from an adult who was a healthcare worker with PCR-confirmed SARS-CoV-2 infection or an uninfected control (not recorded which). The chain links TRBV12-3 or TRBV12-4 to TRBJ2-7; 8 positions match TRBD2. The source material was whole blood. CDR3 sequence reads: CASSSTSGLSYEQYF. DNA for the CDR3: TGTGCCAGCAGTTCCACTAGCGGCCTATCCTACGAGCAGTACTTC.